A selection of T cell receptor beta chains follows, all from one sample in a study of a mutant IDH1 vaccine in newly diagnosed glioma. For these TCRs, the target antigens are not known. Some clones are missing from TCRdb's copy, which holds only in-frame ones; the method was immunoSEQ multiplex PCR. The table lists about 20,000 clones, around 82% of them singletons. This specimen consisted of PBMCs, obtained from a glioma patient whose treatment included an IDH1 peptide vaccine. These receptors all come from a man aged 25 to 45 with glioma. CDR3s include the opening cysteine and the closing phenylalanine or tryptophan. Fields, in order: V gene, J gene, CDR3 protein.

v_call: TRBV10-3
j_call: TRBJ1-5
cdr3_aa: CAISPDPTGQPQHF

v_call: TRBV18
j_call: TRBJ2-3
cdr3_aa: CASSPDRATQYF

v_call: TRBV6-5
j_call: TRBJ1-2
cdr3_aa: CASSSVTGAHGYTF

v_call: TRBV5-6
j_call: TRBJ1-2
cdr3_aa: CASSLGREVRGYTF

v_call: TRBV5-8
j_call: TRBJ1-5
cdr3_aa: CASSLRRLNQPQHF

v_call: TRBV5-1
j_call: TRBJ1-1
cdr3_aa: CASSSTGGTEAFF

v_call: TRBV4-1
j_call: TRBJ1-1
cdr3_aa: CASSQDWGTEAFF

v_call: TRBV5-1
j_call: TRBJ2-2
cdr3_aa: CASSWGGATGELFF

v_call: TRBV11-2
j_call: TRBJ2-4
cdr3_aa: CASSSRTRQNIQYF

v_call: TRBV7-9
j_call: TRBJ2-7
cdr3_aa: CASSSLRALSYEQYF

v_call: TRBV20-1
j_call: TRBJ2-3
cdr3_aa: CSASTDTQYF

v_call: TRBV12-5
j_call: TRBJ2-5
cdr3_aa: CASGPMTGETQYF

v_call: TRBV27
j_call: TRBJ2-7
cdr3_aa: CASSSPTSLNSYEQYF

v_call: TRBV6-6
j_call: TRBJ2-3
cdr3_aa: CASRERDRTDTQYF

v_call: TRBV19
j_call: TRBJ1-5
cdr3_aa: CASSIYRSNQPQHF

v_call: TRBV7-7
j_call: TRBJ2-5
cdr3_aa: CASSRTGQRGETQYF

v_call: TRBV6-5
j_call: TRBJ1-5
cdr3_aa: CASSYRVGDQPQHF

v_call: TRBV25-1
j_call: TRBJ1-1
cdr3_aa: CASSEWGAMNTEAFF

v_call: TRBV6-5
j_call: TRBJ2-5
cdr3_aa: CASSYRDSRETQYF

v_call: TRBV11-2
j_call: TRBJ2-5
cdr3_aa: CASSLDSQETQYF

v_call: TRBV11-3
j_call: TRBJ1-1
cdr3_aa: CASSLSGLTEAFF

v_call: TRBV14
j_call: TRBJ2-1
cdr3_aa: CASSPTAGPKFGEQFF

v_call: TRBV9
j_call: TRBJ2-1
cdr3_aa: CASSVWTSGTNEQFF

v_call: TRBV7-9
j_call: TRBJ2-2
cdr3_aa: CASSPRGTPITGELFF

v_call: TRBV29-1
j_call: TRBJ1-1
cdr3_aa: CSVEADRGRTEAFF

v_call: TRBV6-5
j_call: TRBJ2-7
cdr3_aa: CASSYAGRPSYEQYF

v_call: TRBV5-1
j_call: TRBJ2-1
cdr3_aa: CASSLLRTGKINEQFF

v_call: TRBV18
j_call: TRBJ1-1
cdr3_aa: CASSLGRSTNTEAFF

v_call: TRBV2
j_call: TRBJ1-2
cdr3_aa: CASSEWGGDGYTF

v_call: TRBV6-5
j_call: TRBJ2-2
cdr3_aa: CASSSPSSGRSGELFF

v_call: TRBV5-1
j_call: TRBJ1-1
cdr3_aa: CASSLEWGQGAPEAFF

v_call: TRBV7-9
j_call: TRBJ1-2
cdr3_aa: CASSAGQGQGGYTF

v_call: TRBV18
j_call: TRBJ2-1
cdr3_aa: CASSLQGPNEQFF

v_call: TRBV6-1
j_call: TRBJ2-3
cdr3_aa: CASSVGTDPSTDTQYF

v_call: TRBV7-2
j_call: TRBJ1-2
cdr3_aa: CASSLLRGWGYGYTF

v_call: TRBV18
j_call: TRBJ1-4
cdr3_aa: CASSPTVTNEKLFF

v_call: TRBV5-8
j_call: TRBJ2-5
cdr3_aa: CASSLGSGDQETQYF

v_call: TRBV10-3
j_call: TRBJ2-2
cdr3_aa: CAISGTSGELFF

v_call: TRBV15
j_call: TRBJ1-1
cdr3_aa: CATSRDNDAVKAFF

v_call: TRBV29-1
j_call: TRBJ2-1
cdr3_aa: CSVENEAAARLAGYNEQFF

v_call: TRBV7-9
j_call: -
cdr3_aa: CASSSRDRAVYEQYF

v_call: TRBV6-6
j_call: TRBJ1-2
cdr3_aa: CASSYTPGAPSYGYTF

v_call: TRBV29-1
j_call: TRBJ2-7
cdr3_aa: CSATKGGGYEQYF

v_call: TRBV19
j_call: TRBJ1-1
cdr3_aa: CASQWGAEAFF

v_call: TRBV12-5
j_call: TRBJ1-5
cdr3_aa: CASGPGQPQHF

v_call: TRBV27
j_call: TRBJ2-7
cdr3_aa: CASSFNSGTYEQYF

v_call: TRBV5-1
j_call: TRBJ2-5
cdr3_aa: CASSLEGRGGAGETQYF

v_call: TRBV15
j_call: TRBJ2-7
cdr3_aa: CATSSTGAYEQYF

v_call: TRBV14
j_call: TRBJ2-1
cdr3_aa: CASSQDVSGEQFF

v_call: TRBV27
j_call: TRBJ1-2
cdr3_aa: CASRDGQFYGYTF

v_call: TRBV6-5
j_call: TRBJ2-5
cdr3_aa: CASSPRTGDLQYF

v_call: TRBV11-2
j_call: TRBJ1-1
cdr3_aa: CASSLPMNTEAFF

v_call: TRBV29-1
j_call: TRBJ2-1
cdr3_aa: CSVLGSPGYNEQFF

v_call: TRBV11-2
j_call: TRBJ2-3
cdr3_aa: CASSLDRGPGFGWYF

v_call: TRBV18
j_call: TRBJ1-2
cdr3_aa: CASSPSSDRAYGYTF

v_call: TRBV7-9
j_call: TRBJ2-5
cdr3_aa: CASSLGQGGSETQYF

v_call: TRBV4-1
j_call: TRBJ2-2
cdr3_aa: CASSQVDRNTGELFF